This T cell receptor beta chain derives from a study of blood T cell repertoires in COVID-19. Study background: The study drew acute and convalescent COVID-19 samples from the United States, Italy and Spain. PBMCs, B-cell-depleted T cells, or T cells provided the cDNA or gDNA that made up the material.

V dropped 1 base and J dropped 4 bases, with 11 bases sitting between them. Germline V gives CDR1 GTSNPN, CDR2 SVGIG (reference sequence). This CDR3 contains 14 residues. Under the authors' procedure: Nucleated cell number was recorded as an estimate derived from reference gene primer amplification. TCRdb keeps only in-frame clones here, not all; method: immunoSEQ multiplex PCR. For V, J and clone size, that table is used; D and trimming come from the DNA. The table has 50,000 to 70,000 clones, over 70% seen once; the top ten hold about 5.3%. The clonotype comes from a human donor in a cohort sampled during active COVID-19. The material sequenced was peripheral blood. This chain joins TRBV30 and TRBJ1-5; D is possibly TRBD1 (5 bases). The CDR3 sequence: CAWSASGMNQPQHF. The CDR3 DNA reads TGTGCCTGGAGTGCATCAGGGATGAATCAGCCCCAGCATTTT.